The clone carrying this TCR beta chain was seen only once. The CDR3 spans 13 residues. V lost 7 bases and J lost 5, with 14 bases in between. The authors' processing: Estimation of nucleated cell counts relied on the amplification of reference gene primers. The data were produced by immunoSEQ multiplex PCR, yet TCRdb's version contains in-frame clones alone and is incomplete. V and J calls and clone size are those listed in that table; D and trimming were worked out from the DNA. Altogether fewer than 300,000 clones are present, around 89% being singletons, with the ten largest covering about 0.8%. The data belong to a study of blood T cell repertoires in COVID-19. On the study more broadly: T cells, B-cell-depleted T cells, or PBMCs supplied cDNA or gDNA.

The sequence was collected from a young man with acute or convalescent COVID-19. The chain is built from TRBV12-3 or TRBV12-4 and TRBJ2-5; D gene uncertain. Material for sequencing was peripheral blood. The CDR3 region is CASIAGPDETQYF. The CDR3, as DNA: TGTGCCAGCATTGCTGGGCCAGATGAGACCCAGTACTTC.